One TCR beta chain is described in this entry. Its antigen remains unknown. Other DNA sequences of this sample code for an identical CDR3. The protocol was immunoSEQ multiplex PCR, while the TCRdb copy is restricted to in-frame clones and leaves out a portion. Altogether almost 95,000 clones are present, 85% being singletons, with the ten largest covering around 5%. This sample stems from a study of T cell responses to AZD1222 COVID-19 vaccine. The study, taken as a whole, reports: Spike-wide vaccine-associated CD4 TCRs dominated at 160-218 and 743-854.

CDR1 and CDR2 (germline): SGHTA, FQGNSA. The CDR3 contains 16 residues. V trimming: 6 bases; J trimming: 2 bases; junction bases outside the gene matches: 9. J is TRBJ2-1 and V is TRBV7-2, with TRBD1 identical over 8 bases. This material consisted of peripheral blood, taken 28 days after the second AZD1222 dose. The TCR comes from an adult who received the AZD1222 COVID-19 vaccine. The CDR3 DNA is TGTGCCAGCAGAGGCGCTGGACAGGGTACCTACAATGAGCAGTTCTTC. This sequence encodes CASRGAGQGTYNEQFF.